Only a few counts were recorded for the clone carrying this TCR beta chain. What it binds is unknown. The donors gave bone marrow, and they were healthy. Trimming shortened V by 0 bases and J by 4 bases, and 10 bases separated the two germline ends. Germline loops: CDR1 SGHRS, CDR2 YFSETQ. This CDR3 has 14 amino acids. This entry belongs to a study of cytomegalovirus exposure and HLA in healthy donors. General study results and limits: Analysis was carried out at a later point, and it linked a missense DCLRE1C variant to TCR beta V- and J-gene trimming. Overall, around 150 TCR beta chains were annotated as cytomegalovirus-associated.

The PCR had 60 Vbeta and 13 Jbeta primers. The protocol was immunoSEQ multiplex PCR, while the TCRdb copy is restricted to in-frame clones and leaves out a portion. The top ten clones hold about 0.47% of a sample with about 250,000 clones, roughly 73% of them seen once. The sample was PBMCs. V is TRBV5-1 and J is TRBJ1-1; TRBD1 is a possible D gene (5 bases). The receptor comes from a boy between 10 and 17 years old in good health and CMV-seronegative. The CDR3 DNA sequence: TGCGCCAGCAGCTTGGATGGGGGGAGCACTGAAGCTTTCTTT. Translated: CASSLDGGSTEAFF.